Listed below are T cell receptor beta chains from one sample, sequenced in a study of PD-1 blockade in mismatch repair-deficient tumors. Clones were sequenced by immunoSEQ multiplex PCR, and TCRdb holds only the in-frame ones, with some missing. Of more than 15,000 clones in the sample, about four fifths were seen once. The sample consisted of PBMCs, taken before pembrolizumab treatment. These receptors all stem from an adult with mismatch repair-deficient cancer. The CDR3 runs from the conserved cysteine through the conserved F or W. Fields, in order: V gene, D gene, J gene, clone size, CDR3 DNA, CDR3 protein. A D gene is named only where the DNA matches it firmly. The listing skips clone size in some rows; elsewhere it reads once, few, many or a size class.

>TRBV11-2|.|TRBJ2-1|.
TGTGCCAGCACCCTTGGGGAGGAGCAGTTCTTC
CASTLGEEQFF
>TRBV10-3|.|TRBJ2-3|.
TGTGCCATCGGGGAGCAGGGGCGCACAGATACGCAGTATTTT
CAIGEQGRTDTQYF
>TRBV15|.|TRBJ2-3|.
TGTGCCACCAGCAGGGGGAAGCGAGTCACAGATACGCAGTATTTT
CATSRGKRVTDTQYF
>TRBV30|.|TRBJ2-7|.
TGTGCCTCCAGTGGGGGCCAGGGGAGCAACGAGCAGTACTTC
CASSGGQGSNEQYF
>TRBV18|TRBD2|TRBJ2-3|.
TGTGCCAGCTCAGGGCGGACTAGCGGGAGCGCAGATACGCAGTATTTT
CASSGRTSGSADTQYF
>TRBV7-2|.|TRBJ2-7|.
TGTGCCAGCAGCTTATCGTCTCGGGGGGCCGGCGAGCAGTACTTC
CASSLSSRGAGEQYF
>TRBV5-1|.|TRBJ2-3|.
TGCGCCAGCAGCTTGGGTGGACACGCTAGCACAGATACGCAGTATTTT
CASSLGGHASTDTQYF
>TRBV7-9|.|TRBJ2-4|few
TGTGCCAGCAGCTTGTCTTTGGCGGGACTAGCCAAAAACATTCAGTACTTC
CASSLSLAGLAKNIQYF
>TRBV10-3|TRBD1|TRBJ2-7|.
TGTGCCATCAGTGAGCCCGGGACAGGGGACGAGCAGTACTTC
CAISEPGTGDEQYF
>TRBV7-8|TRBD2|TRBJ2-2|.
TGTGCCAGCAGCCCGGACTGGCGGGAGAAGGCCGGGGAGCTGTTTTTT
CASSPDWREKAGELFF
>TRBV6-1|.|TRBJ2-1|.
TGTGCCAGCAGTGAATGGGTCGGCAATGAGCAGTTCTTC
CASSEWVGNEQFF
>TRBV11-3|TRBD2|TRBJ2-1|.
TGTGCCAGCAGTAGAACTTATGGGACAGGGCGACTAGCGGGAGGGAAAAAGCAGTTCTTC
CASSRTYGTGRLAGGKKQFF
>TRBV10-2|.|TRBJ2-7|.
TGCGCCAGCAGTGAAGCGGCTTACGAGCAGTACTTC
CASSEAAYEQYF
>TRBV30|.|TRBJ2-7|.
TGTGCCTGGAGTGTGGTGACTAGAGGATACGAGCAGTACTTC
CAWSVVTRGYEQYF
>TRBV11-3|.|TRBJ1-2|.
TGTGCCAGCAGCTTCAATCGTAGGATCTATGGCTACACCTTC
CASSFNRRIYGYTF
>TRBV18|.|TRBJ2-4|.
TGTGCCAGCTCACTACGGCCAGAGAAAAACATTCAGTACTTC
CASSLRPEKNIQYF
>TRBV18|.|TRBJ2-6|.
TGTGCCAGCTCACCAGAATCCGGAGGCTCTGGGGCCAACGTCCTGACTTTC
CASSPESGGSGANVLTF
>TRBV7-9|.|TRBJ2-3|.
TGTGCCAGCAGTCCCCTATCCGGCACAGATACGCAGTATTTT
CASSPLSGTDTQYF
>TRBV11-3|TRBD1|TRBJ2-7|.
TGTGCCAGCTTCGGGACAGGGCCAAGTACGGGGTACGAGCAGTACTTC
CASFGTGPSTGYEQYF
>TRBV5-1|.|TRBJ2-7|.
TGCGCCAGCAGCTTTGACAGATCTTACGAGCAGTACTTC
CASSFDRSYEQYF
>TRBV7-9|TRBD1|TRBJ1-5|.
TGTGCCAGCAGCGGGGGACAGGGGTATCAGCCCCAGCATTTT
CASSGGQGYQPQHF
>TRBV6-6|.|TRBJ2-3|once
TGTGCCAGCAGTTACTCGACGGGCAAGCACACAGATACGCAGTATTTT
CASSYSTGKHTDTQYF
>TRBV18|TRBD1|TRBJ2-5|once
TGTGCCAGCTCACCTGGACAGGGAGCCTGGGAGACCCAGTACTTC
CASSPGQGAWETQYF
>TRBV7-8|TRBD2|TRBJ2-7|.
TGTGCCAGCAGCCCCGGGGGGTGGCTAGCCTACGAGCAGTACTTC
CASSPGGWLAYEQYF